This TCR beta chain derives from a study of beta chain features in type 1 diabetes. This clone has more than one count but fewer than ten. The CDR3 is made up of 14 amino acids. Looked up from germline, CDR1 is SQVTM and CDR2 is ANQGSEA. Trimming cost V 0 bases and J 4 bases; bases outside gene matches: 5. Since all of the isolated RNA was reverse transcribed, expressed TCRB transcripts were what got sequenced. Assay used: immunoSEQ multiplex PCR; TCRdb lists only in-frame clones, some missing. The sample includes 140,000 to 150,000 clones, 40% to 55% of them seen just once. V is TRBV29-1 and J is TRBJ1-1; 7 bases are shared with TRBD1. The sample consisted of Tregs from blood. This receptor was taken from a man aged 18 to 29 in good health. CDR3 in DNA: TGCAGCGTTGAAGATCGCGACAGGGTCACTGAAGCTTTCTTT. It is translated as CSVEDRDRVTEAFF.